Below, 22 T cell receptor beta chains from the same sample are listed, as sequenced in a study of OX40 agonist ivuxolimab in advanced cancers. Clones were sequenced by immunoSEQ multiplex PCR, and TCRdb holds only the in-frame ones, with some missing. The sample includes 40,000 to 50,000 clones, about 83% of them seen just once. The sample was CD4+ or CD8+ T cells sorted from blood, taken in a trial of the OX40 agonist ivuxolimab. The receptors were gathered from an adult with an advanced solid tumor such as melanoma, head and neck, liver or kidney cancer.

This sequence joins TRBV5-1 and TRBJ1-1; TRBD1 aligns across 7 bases. After removal of 4 bases from V and 3 bases from J, the junction contained 0 bases not matched to a gene. CDR3 length: 12 residues. Per germline, CDR1 SGHRS and CDR2 YFSETQ. This chain's CDR3 is CASSTGDTEAFF. The CDR3, as DNA: TGCGCCAGCAGCACAGGGGACACTGAAGCTTTCTTT.

Turning to this clone: Other DNA sequences in this specimen translate into the identical CDR3. The V call is TRBV10-3, the J call TRBJ1-3; D not resolved. The germline gives CDR1 ENHRY, CDR2 SYGVKD. V lost 7 bases to trimming and J lost 1 base, with 2 bases between them. The CDR3 totals 11 residues. The CDR3 DNA follows: TGTGCCATCACTTCTGGAAACACCATATATTTT. Translation: CAITSGNTIYF.

The rearrangement links TRBV5-1 to TRBJ2-2; D is possibly TRBD2 (5 bases). This CDR3 contains 15 residues. Trimming stripped 3 bases from V and 4 bases from J, with 13 bases between. Per the germline V gene, CDR1 is SGHRS and CDR2 is YFSETQ. For the CDR3, the DNA is TGCGCCAGCAGCTCGGACCTGGCGGGCACCGGGGAGCTGTTTTTT. Translating it yields CASSSDLAGTGELFF.

For the CDR3, the DNA is TGTGCCAGCAGCTTAGGGGACAGGCCGGGGGATGGCTACACCTTC. Its protein is CASSLGDRPGDGYTF. The J gene is TRBJ1-2, the V gene TRBV7-9, with 8 bases aligning to TRBD1. CDR1 is SEHNR, CDR2 FQNEAQ, per germline (reference sequence). Trimming cost V 1 base and J 6 bases; bases outside gene matches: 7. CDR3 length: 15 residues.

V is TRBV5-1 and J is TRBJ2-5; no definite D call. V was clipped by 4 bases and J by 2 bases, with 9 bases between them. Looked up from germline, CDR1 is SGHRS and CDR2 is YFSETQ. The CDR3 runs to 13 residues. The CDR3: CASSPGQQETQYF. The CDR3 DNA sequence: TGCGCCAGCAGCCCCGGGCAGCAAGAGACCCAGTACTTC.

The CDR3 sequence: CASSPSAGSYNEQFF. The DNA of the CDR3 is TGCGCCAGCAGCCCTTCTGCGGGCAGTTACAATGAGCAGTTCTTC. The rearrangement uses TRBV5-1 and TRBJ2-1; a possible D gene is TRBD2 (5 bases). The ends were cut back, 4 bases at V and 4 bases at J, with 15 bases in the middle. Germline loops: CDR1 SGHRS, CDR2 YFSETQ. The CDR3 spans 15 residues.

As DNA, the CDR3 is TGTGCCAGCAGCCTTAACGGGGCCCACATGGGGAACACTGAAGCTTTCTTT. Its translation is CASSLNGAHMGNTEAFF. This rearrangement joins TRBV7-6 to TRBJ1-1, with D possibly TRBD1 on 5 matching bases. Trimming shortened V by 5 bases and J by 1 base, and 20 bases separated the two germline ends. The CDR3 covers 17 residues. CDR1 and CDR2 from the germline V gene are SGHVS and FNYEAQ.

V and J are TRBV28 and TRBJ1-1, with a possible D match to TRBD1 (5 bases). This CDR3 comprises 12 residues. V lost 7 bases and J lost 5, with 11 bases in between. Germline V gene sequence: CDR1 MDHEN, CDR2 SYDVKM. The CDR3 loop reads CASTWGRTEAFF. The CDR3, as DNA: TGTGCCAGCACATGGGGCCGGACTGAAGCTTTCTTT. The whole variable domain, remainder taken from reference TRBV28 and TRBJ1-1, is DVKVTQSSRYLVKRTGEKVFLECVQDMDHENMFWYRQDPGLGLRLIYFSYDVKMKEKGDIPEGYSVSREKKERFSLILESASTNQTSMYLCASTWGRTEAFFGQGTRLTVV.

This sequence joins TRBV2 and TRBJ1-5; D is ambiguous. This CDR3 is 13 amino acids long. Trimming stripped 9 bases from V and 0 bases from J, with 9 bases between. CDR1 is SNHLY, CDR2 FYNNEI, per germline. The CDR3 nucleotides are TGTGCCAGTGGACGGGATAGCAATCAGCCCCAGCATTTT. As protein: CASGRDSNQPQHF.

The gene calls are TRBV6-5 and TRBJ2-5; unclear D gene. The V and J ends lost 5 bases and 5 bases respectively, with 15 bases between them. The CDR3 totals 14 residues. Germline assignment: CDR1 MNHEY and CDR2 SVGAGI. CDR3 sequence: CASSPTRKQETQYF. In DNA, the CDR3 is TGTGCCAGCAGTCCGACACGTAAGCAGGAGACCCAGTACTTC.

The chain joins TRBV6-1 to TRBJ2-3; 7 bases match TRBD1. CDR3 size: 16 residues. Losses at the gene ends were 2 bases for V and 2 bases for J; bases not matched to a gene: 7. Germline V gene lookup returns CDR1 MNHNS and CDR2 SASEGT. CDR3: CASSELAGGITDTQYF. Here the CDR3 DNA reads TGTGCCAGCAGTGAACTTGCAGGGGGTATCACAGATACGCAGTATTTT.

V and J are TRBV6-1 and TRBJ2-1; 9 nucleotides match TRBD1. The germline gives CDR1 MNHNS, CDR2 SASEGT. The V segment lost 8 bases and the J segment 7 bases; nucleotides outside the gene matches: 9. There are 14 residues in the CDR3. CDR3 region: CASGVGQGRNEQFF. Written as DNA, the CDR3 is TGTGCCAGCGGTGTGGGACAGGGACGGAATGAGCAGTTCTTC.

The V gene is TRBV27, the J gene TRBJ2-7; 11 bases are shared with TRBD2. The CDR3 spans 17 residues. J gave up 5 bases and V 0 bases, and 9 bases lay outside the gene matches. Germline values: CDR1 MNHEY, CDR2 SMNVEV (reference sequence). The CDR3 loop is CASSLSYVSGRVHEQYF. The CDR3 DNA sequence: TGTGCCAGCAGTTTATCGTATGTTAGCGGGAGGGTACACGAGCAGTACTTC.

There are a few counts of this clone. This sequence joins TRBV7-9 and TRBJ1-5; no clear D. V was cut by 1 base and J by 3 bases, with 4 bases left in between. The germline gives CDR1 SEHNR, CDR2 FQNEAQ (reference sequence). The CDR3 has 13 amino acids. Written as DNA, the CDR3 is TGTGCCAGCAGCTTAGGTCCCAATCAGCCCCAGCATTTT. It yields the protein CASSLGPNQPQHF.

This clone was counted only a few times. The chain employs TRBV9 and TRBJ2-2; D call uncertain. Germline assignment: CDR1 SGDLS and CDR2 YYNGEE. With 0 bases removed from V and 6 bases from J, the gap between germline ends came to 15 bases. The CDR3 is 16 residues long. The CDR3 sequence: CASSVDPLVPSGELFF. The CDR3 nucleotides read TGTGCCAGCAGCGTAGACCCTTTAGTCCCGTCCGGGGAGCTGTTTTTT. The entire variable domain, with the rest obtained from reference TRBV9 and TRBJ2-2, is as follows: DSGVTQTPKHLITATGQRVTLRCSPRSGDLSVYWYQQSLDQGLQFLIQYYNGEERAKGNILERFSAQQFPDLHSELNLSSLELGDSALYFCASSVDPLVPSGELFFGEGSRLTVL.

The chain uses TRBV5-1 and TRBJ2-7, with 7 bases identical to TRBD2. There are 15 residues in the CDR3. The junction had 6 bases not matched to a gene; V was cut back by 0 bases and J by 3 bases. The germline V gene has CDR1 SGHRS and CDR2 YFSETQ. The CDR3 loop is CASSLGSGDHYEQYF. CDR3 bases: TGCGCCAGCAGCTTGGGCAGCGGGGACCACTACGAGCAGTACTTC.

V and J are TRBV7-3 and TRBJ2-2; 9 bases are shared with TRBD1. V gave up 5 bases and J gave up 1 base; unmatched junction bases: 2. In germline, CDR1 is SGHTA, CDR2 FQGTGA. This CDR3 has 15 residues. CDR3 nucleotide sequence: TGTGCCAGCAGCCGGGGACAGGGGAACACCGGGGAGCTGTTTTTT. Translating gives CASSRGQGNTGELFF. The full variable domain, completed using reference TRBV7-3 and TRBJ2-2, is GAGVSQTPSNKVTEKGKYVELRCDPISGHTALYWYRQSLGQGPEFLIYFQGTGAADDSGLPNDRFFAVRPEGSVSTLKIQRTERGDSAVYLCASSRGQGNTGELFFGEGSRLTVL.

The rearrangement joins TRBV6-4 to TRBJ1-4, with TRBD1 as a possible D gene (5 bases). The germline gives CDR1 MRHNA, CDR2 SNTAGT. This CDR3 contains 15 residues. V was cut by 7 bases and J by 2 bases, with 14 bases left in between. CDR3 in DNA: TGTGCCAGCATCTTAGGGGACCCGACTAATGAAAAACTGTTTTTT. Amino acid sequence: CASILGDPTNEKLFF.

The chain couples TRBV10-3 to TRBJ1-1; 7 bases align to TRBD1. J lost 4 bases, V lost 2 bases, and 4 bases had no gene match. CDR1 ENHRY and CDR2 SYGVKD come from the germline V gene. The CDR3 runs to 14 residues. The CDR3 is CAISEEGAGTEAFF. In nucleotides, the CDR3 is TGTGCCATCAGTGAGGAGGGGGCCGGCACTGAAGCTTTCTTT.

This clone was seen a few times. The genes are TRBV19 and TRBJ1-2, with 8 nucleotides matching TRBD1. With 9 bases clipped from V and 4 bases from J, the junction kept 10 bases outside the gene matches. From germline, CDR1 is LNHDA and CDR2 SQIVND (reference sequence). The CDR3 is 14 residues long. The CDR3 coding sequence is TGTGCCAGCCGACAGGGACAGGCCCTCTATGGCTACACCTTC. Protein sequence: CASRQGQALYGYTF.

The rearrangement joins TRBV9 to TRBJ2-1; TRBD1 agrees at 8 bases. This CDR3 is 15 amino acids long. The ends lost 4 bases at V and 3 bases at J; junction bases unmatched: 6. The germline CDR1 and CDR2 sequences are SGDLS and YYNGEE. Written as DNA, the CDR3 is TGTGCCAGCAGCCCCGGGACAGGATTCTACAATGAGCAGTTCTTC. It is translated as CASSPGTGFYNEQFF.

V gene TRBV25-1 combines with J gene TRBJ1-2; D not certain. CDR3 length: 12 residues. CDR1 is MGHDK and CDR2 is SYGVNS in the germline V gene. Trimming removed 6 bases from V and 8 bases from J, with 13 bases in between. The CDR3, as DNA: TGTGCCAGCAGGGACCCCCGTGGAGGCTACACCTTC. It encodes CASRDPRGGYTF.